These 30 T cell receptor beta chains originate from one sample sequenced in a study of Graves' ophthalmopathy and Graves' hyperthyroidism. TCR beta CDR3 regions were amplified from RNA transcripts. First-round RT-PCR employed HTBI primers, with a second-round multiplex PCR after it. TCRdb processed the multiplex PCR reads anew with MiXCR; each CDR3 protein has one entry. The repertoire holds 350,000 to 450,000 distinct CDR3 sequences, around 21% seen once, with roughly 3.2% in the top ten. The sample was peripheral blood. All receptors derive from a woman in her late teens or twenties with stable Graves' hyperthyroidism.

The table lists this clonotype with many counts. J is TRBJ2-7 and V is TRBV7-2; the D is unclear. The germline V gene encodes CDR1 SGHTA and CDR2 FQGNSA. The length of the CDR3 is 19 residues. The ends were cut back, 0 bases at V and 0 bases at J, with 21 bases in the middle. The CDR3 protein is CASSLARWTRIEDSYEQYF. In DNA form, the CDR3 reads TGTGCCAGCAGCTTAGCTCGTTGGACGAGGATCGAGGACTCCTACGAGCAGTACTTC.

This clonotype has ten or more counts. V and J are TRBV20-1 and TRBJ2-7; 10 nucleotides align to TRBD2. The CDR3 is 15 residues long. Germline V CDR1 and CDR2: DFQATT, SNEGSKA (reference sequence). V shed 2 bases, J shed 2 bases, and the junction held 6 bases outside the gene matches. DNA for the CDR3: TGCAGTGCTAGAAAAGAGGGGACTAGCGCCTACGAGCAGTACTTC. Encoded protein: CSARKEGTSAYEQYF.

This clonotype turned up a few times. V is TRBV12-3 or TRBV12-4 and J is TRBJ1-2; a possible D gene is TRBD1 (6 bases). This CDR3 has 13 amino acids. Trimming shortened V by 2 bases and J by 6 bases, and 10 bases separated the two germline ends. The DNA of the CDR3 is TGTGCCAGCAGTTTAATCCAGGGGCATGGCTACACCTTC. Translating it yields CASSLIQGHGYTF.

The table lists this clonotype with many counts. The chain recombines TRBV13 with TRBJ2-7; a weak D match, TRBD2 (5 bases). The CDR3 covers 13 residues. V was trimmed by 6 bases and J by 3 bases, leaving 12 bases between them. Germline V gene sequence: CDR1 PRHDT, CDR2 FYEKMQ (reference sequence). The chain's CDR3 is CASRAGELYEQYF. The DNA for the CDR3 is TGTGCCAGCAGGGCCGGGGAGCTCTACGAGCAGTACTTC.

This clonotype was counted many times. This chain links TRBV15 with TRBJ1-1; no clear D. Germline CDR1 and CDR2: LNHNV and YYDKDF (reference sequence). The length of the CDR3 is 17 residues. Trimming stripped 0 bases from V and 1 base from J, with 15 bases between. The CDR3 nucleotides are TGTGCCACCAGCAGAGATCGTTTGGGCCTGGGGAACACTGAAGCTTTCTTT. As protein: CATSRDRLGLGNTEAFF. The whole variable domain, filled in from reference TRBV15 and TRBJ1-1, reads DAMVIQNPRYQVTQFGKPVTLSCSQTLNHNVMYWYQQKSSQAPKLLFHYYDKDFNNEADTPDNFQSRRPNTSFCFLDIRSPGLGDTAMYLCATSRDRLGLGNTEAFFGQGTRLTVV.

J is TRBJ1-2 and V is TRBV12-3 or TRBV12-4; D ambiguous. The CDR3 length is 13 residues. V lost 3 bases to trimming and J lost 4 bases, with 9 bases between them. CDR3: CASSFRRFYGYTF. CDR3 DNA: TGTGCCAGCAGTTTTAGGAGGTTCTATGGCTACACCTTC.

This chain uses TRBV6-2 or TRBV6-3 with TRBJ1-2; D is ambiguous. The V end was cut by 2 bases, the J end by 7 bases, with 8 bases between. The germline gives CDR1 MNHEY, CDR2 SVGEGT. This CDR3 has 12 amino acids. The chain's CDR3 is CASSYESFGYTF. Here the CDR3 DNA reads TGTGCCAGCAGTTACGAGTCTTTTGGCTACACCTTC.

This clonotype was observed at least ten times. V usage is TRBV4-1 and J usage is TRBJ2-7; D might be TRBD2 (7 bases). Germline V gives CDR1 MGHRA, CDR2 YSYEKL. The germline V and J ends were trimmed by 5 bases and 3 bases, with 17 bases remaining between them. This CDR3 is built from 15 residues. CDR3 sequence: CASSSTPGEGYEQYF. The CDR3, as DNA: TGCGCCAGCAGCTCAACCCCAGGGGAGGGCTACGAGCAGTACTTC.

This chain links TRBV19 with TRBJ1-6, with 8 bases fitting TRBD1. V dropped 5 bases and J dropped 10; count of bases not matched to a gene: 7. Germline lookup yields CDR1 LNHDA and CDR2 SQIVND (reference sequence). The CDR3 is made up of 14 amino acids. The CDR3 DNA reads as TGTGCCAGTAGTCCACAGGGGGGTCACTCACCCCTCCACTTT. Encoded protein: CASSPQGGHSPLHF.

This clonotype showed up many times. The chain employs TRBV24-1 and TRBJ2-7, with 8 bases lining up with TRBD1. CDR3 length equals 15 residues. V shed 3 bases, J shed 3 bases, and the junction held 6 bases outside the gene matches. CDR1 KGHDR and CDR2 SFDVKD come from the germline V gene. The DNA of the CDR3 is TGTGCCACCAGTGATCCCGACAGGGGACACTACGAGCAGTACTTC. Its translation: CATSDPDRGHYEQYF.

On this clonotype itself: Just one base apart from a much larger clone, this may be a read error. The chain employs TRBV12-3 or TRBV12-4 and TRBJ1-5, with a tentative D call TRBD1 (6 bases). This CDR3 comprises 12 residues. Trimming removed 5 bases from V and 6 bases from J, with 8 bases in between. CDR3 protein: CASSTGIQPQHF. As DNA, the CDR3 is TGTGCCAGCAGTACAGGGATTCAGCCCCAGCATTTT.

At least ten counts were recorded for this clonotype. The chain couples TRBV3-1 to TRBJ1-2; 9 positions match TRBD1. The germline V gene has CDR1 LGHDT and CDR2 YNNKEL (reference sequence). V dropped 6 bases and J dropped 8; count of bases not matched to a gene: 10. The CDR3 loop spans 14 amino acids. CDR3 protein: CASRLGQGLDGYTF. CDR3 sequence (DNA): TGTGCCAGCAGACTTGGACAGGGGTTAGACGGCTACACCTTC.

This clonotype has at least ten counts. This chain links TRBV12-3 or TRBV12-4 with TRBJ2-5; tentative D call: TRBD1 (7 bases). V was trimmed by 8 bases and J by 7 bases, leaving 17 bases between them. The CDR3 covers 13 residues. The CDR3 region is CASLVTGEATQYF. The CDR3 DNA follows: TGTGCCAGCCTAGTTACAGGGGAGGCGACCCAGTACTTC.

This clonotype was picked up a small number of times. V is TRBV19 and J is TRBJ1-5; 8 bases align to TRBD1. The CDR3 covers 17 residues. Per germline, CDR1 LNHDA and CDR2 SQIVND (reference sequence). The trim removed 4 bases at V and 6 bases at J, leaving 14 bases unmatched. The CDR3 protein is CASSTRKTGVWSQPQHF. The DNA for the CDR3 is TGTGCCAGTAGTACCCGCAAGACAGGGGTTTGGAGTCAGCCCCAGCATTTT.

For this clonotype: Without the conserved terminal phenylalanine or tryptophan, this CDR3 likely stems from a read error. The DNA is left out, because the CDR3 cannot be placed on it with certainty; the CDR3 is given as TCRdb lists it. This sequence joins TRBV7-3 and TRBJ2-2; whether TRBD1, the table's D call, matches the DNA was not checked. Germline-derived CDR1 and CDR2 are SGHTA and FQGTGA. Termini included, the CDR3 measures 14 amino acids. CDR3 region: CASSRITGSGELCY.

The CDR3 nucleotides are TGTGCCAGCAGCTTAGCACAGGGGTATCAGCCCCAGCATTTT. Encoded protein: CASSLAQGYQPQHF. This rearrangement joins TRBV7-8 to TRBJ1-5; 7 bases are shared with TRBD1. Germline trimming cut 0 bases from V and 5 bases from J; bases unmatched to any gene: 1. CDR1 SGHVS and CDR2 FQNEAQ come from the germline V gene. This CDR3 has 14 amino acids.

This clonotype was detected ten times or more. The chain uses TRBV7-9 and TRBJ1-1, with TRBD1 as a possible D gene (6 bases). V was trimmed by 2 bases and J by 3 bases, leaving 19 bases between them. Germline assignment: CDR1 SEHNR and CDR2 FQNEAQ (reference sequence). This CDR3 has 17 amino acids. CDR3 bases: TGTGCCAGCAGCTTACTGGACTGGGGGGCGAGGTACACTGAAGCTTTCTTT. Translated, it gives CASSLLDWGARYTEAFF.

The CDR3 DNA follows: TGTGCCAGCAGTTTATGGGGGGAAGACGAGCAGTACTTC. Protein sequence: CASSLWGEDEQYF. The rearrangement joins TRBV28 to TRBJ2-7; D could derive from TRBD1 or TRBD2 (5 bases each). There are 13 residues in the CDR3. Trimming took 0 bases from V and 5 from J, leaving 8 bases between them. The germline gives CDR1 MDHEN, CDR2 SYDVKM.

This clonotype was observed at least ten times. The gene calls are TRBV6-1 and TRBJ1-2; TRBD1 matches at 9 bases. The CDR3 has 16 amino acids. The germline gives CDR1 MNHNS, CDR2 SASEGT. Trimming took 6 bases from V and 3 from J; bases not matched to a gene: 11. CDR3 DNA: TGTGCCAGCAGCCCCGGGACAGGGATCACCTACTATGGCTACACCTTC. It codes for CASSPGTGITYYGYTF.

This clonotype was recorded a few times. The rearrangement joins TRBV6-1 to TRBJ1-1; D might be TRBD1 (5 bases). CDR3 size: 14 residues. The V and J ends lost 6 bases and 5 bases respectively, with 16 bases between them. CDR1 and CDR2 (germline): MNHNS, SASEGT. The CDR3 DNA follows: TGTGCCAGCAGCGGACACCCGCCAAGTACTGAAGCTTTCTTT. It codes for CASSGHPPSTEAFF.

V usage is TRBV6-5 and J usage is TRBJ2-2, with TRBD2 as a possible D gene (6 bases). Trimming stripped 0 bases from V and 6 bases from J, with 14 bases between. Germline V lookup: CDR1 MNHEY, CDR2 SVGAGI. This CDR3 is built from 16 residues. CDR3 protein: CASSYSAGFKAGELFF. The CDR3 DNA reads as TGTGCCAGCAGTTACTCAGCGGGCTTCAAAGCCGGGGAGCTGTTTTTT.

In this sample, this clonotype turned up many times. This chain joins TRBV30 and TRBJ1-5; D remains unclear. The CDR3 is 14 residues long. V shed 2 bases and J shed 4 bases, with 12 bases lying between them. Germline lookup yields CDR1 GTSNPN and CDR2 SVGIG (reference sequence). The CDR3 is CAWSPSAGNQPQHF. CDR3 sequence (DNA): TGTGCCTGGAGTCCCTCGGCGGGTAATCAGCCCCAGCATTTT. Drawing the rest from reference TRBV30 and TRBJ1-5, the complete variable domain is SQTIHQWPATLVQPVGSPLSLECTVEGTSNPNLYWYRQAAGRGLQLLFYSVGIGQISSEVPQNLSASRPQDRQFILSSKKLLLSDSGFYLCAWSPSAGNQPQHFGDGTRLSIL.

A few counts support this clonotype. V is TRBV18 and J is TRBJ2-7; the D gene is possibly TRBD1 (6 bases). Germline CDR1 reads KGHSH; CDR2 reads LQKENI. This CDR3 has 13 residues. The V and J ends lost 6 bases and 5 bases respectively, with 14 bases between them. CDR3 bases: TGTGCCAGCTCCCCCACAGGGTCGGACGAGCAGTACTTC. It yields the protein CASSPTGSDEQYF.

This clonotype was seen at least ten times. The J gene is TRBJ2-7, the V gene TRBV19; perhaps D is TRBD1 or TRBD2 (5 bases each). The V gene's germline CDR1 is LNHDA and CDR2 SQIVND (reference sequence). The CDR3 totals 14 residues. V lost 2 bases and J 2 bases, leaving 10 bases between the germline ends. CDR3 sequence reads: CASSILGTPYEQYF. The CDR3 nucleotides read TGTGCCAGTAGTATACTCGGGACCCCCTACGAGCAGTACTTC.

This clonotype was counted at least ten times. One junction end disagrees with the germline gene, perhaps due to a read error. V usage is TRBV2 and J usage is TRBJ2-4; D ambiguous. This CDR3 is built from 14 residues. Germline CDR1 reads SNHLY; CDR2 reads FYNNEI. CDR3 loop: CASSELRNKNIKYF. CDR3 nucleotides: TGTGCCAGCAGTGAACTGCGGAACAAAAACATTAAGTACTTC.

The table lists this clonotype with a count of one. The chain's CDR3 is CASSPFGTSYNEQFF. The CDR3 region has the DNA TGTGCCAGCAGTCCATTTGGGACCTCCTACAATGAGCAGTTCTTC. The chain combines TRBV6-1 with TRBJ2-1; D tentatively reads TRBD1 or TRBD2 (5 bases each). Germline loops: CDR1 MNHNS, CDR2 SASEGT. Trimming left V 5 bases short and J 0 bases short, with 11 bases between. The CDR3 is made up of 15 amino acids.

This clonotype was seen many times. The CDR3 sequence: CASSYVRAGVQPQHF. DNA of the CDR3: TGTGCCAGCAGTTACGTGCGGGCAGGGGTTCAGCCCCAGCATTTT. V is TRBV6-2 or TRBV6-3 and J is TRBJ1-5; possibly TRBD1 for D (6 bases). Deletions cut 2 bases from V and 6 bases from J, with 14 bases between. This CDR3 is built from 15 residues. Per germline, CDR1 MNHEY and CDR2 SVGEGT.

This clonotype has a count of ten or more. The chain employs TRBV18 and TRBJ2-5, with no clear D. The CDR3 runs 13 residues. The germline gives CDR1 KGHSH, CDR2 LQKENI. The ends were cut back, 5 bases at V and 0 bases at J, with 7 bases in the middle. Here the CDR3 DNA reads TGTGCCAGCTCAACCTGGTACCAAGAGACCCAGTACTTC. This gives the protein CASSTWYQETQYF.

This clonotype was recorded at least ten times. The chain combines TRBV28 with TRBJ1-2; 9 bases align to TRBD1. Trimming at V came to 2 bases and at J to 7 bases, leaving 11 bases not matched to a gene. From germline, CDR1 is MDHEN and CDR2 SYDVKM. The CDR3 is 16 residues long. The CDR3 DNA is TGTGCCAGCAGTTTAGGACCCACAGGGGGCGCGAGTGGCTACACCTTC. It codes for CASSLGPTGGASGYTF.

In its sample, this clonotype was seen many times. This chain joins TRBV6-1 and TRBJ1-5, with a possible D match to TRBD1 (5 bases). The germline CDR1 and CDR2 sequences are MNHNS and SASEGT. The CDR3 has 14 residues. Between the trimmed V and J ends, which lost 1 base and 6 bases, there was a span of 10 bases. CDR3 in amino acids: CASSEGGGVQPQHF. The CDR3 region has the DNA TGTGCCAGCAGTGAAGGCGGAGGGGTTCAGCCCCAGCATTTT.